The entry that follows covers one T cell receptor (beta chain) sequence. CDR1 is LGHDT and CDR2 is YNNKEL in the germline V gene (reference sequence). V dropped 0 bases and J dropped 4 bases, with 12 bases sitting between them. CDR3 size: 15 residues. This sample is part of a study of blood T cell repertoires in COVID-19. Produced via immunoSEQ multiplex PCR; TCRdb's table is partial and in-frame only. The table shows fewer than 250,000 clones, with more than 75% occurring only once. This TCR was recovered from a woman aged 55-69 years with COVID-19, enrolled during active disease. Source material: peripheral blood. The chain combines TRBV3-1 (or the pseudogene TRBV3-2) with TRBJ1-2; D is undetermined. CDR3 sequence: CASSQDLGEGYGYTF. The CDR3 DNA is TGTGCCAGCAGCCAAGATCTGGGCGAAGGCTATGGCTACACCTTC.